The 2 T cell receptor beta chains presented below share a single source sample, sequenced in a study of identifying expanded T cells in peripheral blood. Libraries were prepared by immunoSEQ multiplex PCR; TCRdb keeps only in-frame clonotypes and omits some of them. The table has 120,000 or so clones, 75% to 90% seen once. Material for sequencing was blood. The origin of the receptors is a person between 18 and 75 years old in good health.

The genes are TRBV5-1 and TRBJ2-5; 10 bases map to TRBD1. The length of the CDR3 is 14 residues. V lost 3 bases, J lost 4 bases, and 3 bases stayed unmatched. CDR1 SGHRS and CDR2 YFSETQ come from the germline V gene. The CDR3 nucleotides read TGCGCCAGCAGCTCGGGACAGGGGAGAGAGACCCAGTACTTC. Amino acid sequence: CASSSGQGRETQYF. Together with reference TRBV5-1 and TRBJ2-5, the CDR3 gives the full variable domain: KAGVTQTPRYLIKTRGQQVTLSCSPISGHRSVSWYQQTPGQGLQFLFEYFSETQRNKGNFPGRFSGRQFSNSRSEMNVSTLELGDSALYLCASSSGQGRETQYFGPGTRLLVL.

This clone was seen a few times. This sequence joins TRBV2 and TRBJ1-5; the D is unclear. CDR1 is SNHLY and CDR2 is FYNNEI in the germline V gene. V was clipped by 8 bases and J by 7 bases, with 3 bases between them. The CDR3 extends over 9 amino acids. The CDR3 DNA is TGTGCCAGCGGACAGCCCCAGCATTTT. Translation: CASGQPQHF.